These 32 T cell receptor beta chains originate from one sample sequenced in a study of cytotoxic CD8 clonotypes in ibrutinib-treated CLL. Only in-frame clones appear in the TCRdb table, and some are missing; sequencing was by immunoSEQ multiplex PCR. The table lists 160,000 or so clones, 70% to 85% of them singletons. The source was PBMCs, collected after 24 months of ibrutinib treatment. The receptors were gathered from a human donor with chronic lymphocytic leukemia.

The chain couples TRBV11-3 to TRBJ2-7, with a possible D match to TRBD2 (6 bases). Deletions cut 5 bases from V and 2 bases from J, with 16 bases between. CDR1 and CDR2 (germline): SGHNT, YENEEA. This CDR3 is built from 15 residues. This chain's CDR3 is CASSPGTLSTYEQYF. DNA for the CDR3: TGTGCCAGCAGCCCCGGGACTCTATCAACCTACGAGCAGTACTTC.

This chain uses TRBV7-2 with TRBJ2-7; 8 bases match TRBD2. After removal of 5 bases from V and 7 bases from J, the junction contained 10 bases not matched to a gene. The CDR3 is 14 amino acids. CDR1 is SGHTA and CDR2 is FQGNSA in the germline V gene. The CDR3 loop is CASSPLGLATEQYF. CDR3 nucleotide sequence: TGTGCCAGCAGCCCCCTTGGACTAGCTACAGAGCAGTACTTC.

The rearrangement joins TRBV7-9 to TRBJ2-3; D perhaps matches TRBD2 (6 bases). Germline V lookup: CDR1 SEHNR, CDR2 FQNEAQ (reference sequence). The CDR3 is 16 amino acids. V lost 3 bases and J lost 2, with 15 bases in between. The CDR3 region has the DNA TGTGCCAGCAGCTTGCCCGGCGGGGCGGACACAGATACGCAGTATTTT. It yields the protein CASSLPGGADTDTQYF.

The V call is TRBV28, the J call TRBJ1-5; D is uncertain. The germline V and J ends were trimmed by 6 bases and 4 bases, with 19 bases remaining between them. CDR3 length equals 16 residues. From germline, CDR1 is MDHEN and CDR2 SYDVKM. The CDR3 loop is CASRYHRSAANQPQHF. CDR3 sequence (DNA): TGTGCCAGCAGGTATCATCGGTCGGCCGCGAATCAGCCCCAGCATTTT.

The chain employs TRBV5-1 and TRBJ2-2; TRBD2 agrees at 9 bases. CDR1 SGHRS and CDR2 YFSETQ come from the germline V gene. The CDR3 runs to 15 residues. V dropped 4 bases and J dropped 5; count of bases not matched to a gene: 6. CDR3 amino acids: CASSPRTSETGELFF. DNA of the CDR3: TGCGCCAGCAGCCCCCGGACTAGCGAGACCGGGGAGCTGTTTTTT.

The CDR3 coding sequence is TGCAGCTTTCTACAGGGTAATATGAACACTGAAGCTTTCTTT. Translation: CSFLQGNMNTEAFF. This chain uses TRBV29-1 with TRBJ1-1; weak D call: TRBD1 (6 bases). The germline V gene has CDR1 SQVTM and CDR2 ANQGSEA. V was cut by 8 bases and J by 0 bases, with 16 bases left in between. The CDR3 length is 14 residues.

The CDR3 coding sequence is TGTGCCAGTAGATCCCGGGACAGGGTTACTGAAGCTTTCTTT. It translates to CASRSRDRVTEAFF. The chain combines TRBV19 with TRBJ1-1; 9 nucleotides align to TRBD1. Looked up from germline, CDR1 is LNHDA and CDR2 is SQIVND (reference sequence). This CDR3 comprises 14 residues. Trimming at V came to 6 bases and at J to 5 bases, leaving 7 bases not matched to a gene.

This sequence joins TRBV5-1 and TRBJ1-5; D is perhaps TRBD1 (5 bases). Germline V gene data show CDR1 as SGHRS and CDR2 as YFSETQ. The CDR3 length is 13 residues. V was cut by 0 bases and J by 10 bases, with 11 bases left in between. The CDR3 DNA is TGCGCCAGCAGCTTGGAGGGGCCCAGTCCCCAGCATTTT. This sequence encodes CASSLEGPSPQHF.

This chain uses TRBV7-5 with TRBJ1-3; the D call TRBD1 from the table was never checked on the DNA. TRBV7-5 is noted as a pseudogene. The CDR3 has 17 residues. The CDR3 nucleotides read TGTGTCAGATCCGGACAGCTTTCGAATTCCTCTGGAAACACCATATATTTT. Translated, it gives CVRSGQLSNSSGNTIYF.

The chain is built from TRBV29-1 and TRBJ1-3; D not certain. CDR3 length equals 14 residues. Looked up from germline, CDR1 is SQVTM and CDR2 is ANQGSEA. Trimming stripped 7 bases from V and 0 bases from J, with 13 bases between. CDR3 nucleotides: TGCAGCGCAATTCCTGCGATCTCTGGAAACACCATATATTTT. Translated, it gives CSAIPAISGNTIYF.

The CDR3 loop is CASSVRDRGSYNEQFF. The CDR3 DNA is TGTGCCAGCAGCGTCCGGGACAGGGGTTCCTACAATGAGCAGTTCTTC. This sequence joins TRBV7-2 and TRBJ2-1; 10 bases align to TRBD1. The CDR3 is made up of 16 amino acids. V lost 5 bases, J lost 1 base, and 5 bases stayed unmatched. Looked up from germline, CDR1 is SGHTA and CDR2 is FQGNSA.

The V and J genes are TRBV2 and TRBJ2-7; 8 positions match TRBD2. CDR1 is SNHLY and CDR2 is FYNNEI in the germline V gene. The CDR3 contains 16 residues. The trim removed 4 bases at V and 1 base at J, leaving 9 bases unmatched. The CDR3 sequence: CASSAPGGAGSYEQYF. The CDR3 DNA is TGTGCCAGCAGTGCCCCGGGGGGGGCTGGGTCCTACGAGCAGTACTTC.

This rearrangement joins TRBV7-9 to TRBJ2-7; a weak D match, TRBD2 (7 bases). V shed 5 bases and J shed 3 bases, with 29 bases lying between them. This CDR3 comprises 19 residues. Germline loops: CDR1 SEHNR, CDR2 FQNEAQ (reference sequence). For the CDR3, the DNA is TGTGCCAGCAGCCCACTGGTACAAGGGGGAGCGGGGCCCCGCTACGAGCAGTACTTC. This gives the protein CASSPLVQGGAGPRYEQYF.

This clone was counted only a few times. The chain employs TRBV21-1 and TRBJ1-5; the D call TRBD1 from the table was never checked on the DNA. TRBV21-1 is flagged as a pseudogene. CDR3 length: 18 amino acids. CDR3 protein: CASSKMDRGSAGEQPQHF. In nucleotides, the CDR3 is TGTGCCAGCAGCAAAATGGACAGGGGGTCGGCGGGGGAACAGCCCCAGCATTTT.

V and J are TRBV7-9 and TRBJ2-5, with a possible D match to TRBD1 (5 bases). Per the germline V gene, CDR1 is SEHNR and CDR2 is FQNEAQ (reference sequence). The length of the CDR3 is 14 residues. Trimming cost V 0 bases and J 5 bases, with 10 bases left between them. This CDR3 is CASSLAVAGETQYF. The CDR3 region has the DNA TGTGCCAGCAGCTTAGCGGTAGCAGGGGAGACCCAGTACTTC.

The chain combines TRBV5-4 with TRBJ2-5; D is possibly TRBD2 (6 bases). CDR1 is SGHNT and CDR2 is YYREEE in the germline V gene (reference sequence). This CDR3 contains 13 residues. Trimming shortened V by 6 bases and J by 3 bases, and 12 bases separated the two germline ends. The CDR3 reads CASNVGGKETQYF. CDR3 bases: TGTGCCAGCAACGTCGGCGGGAAAGAGACCCAGTACTTC.

This rearrangement joins TRBV7-2 to TRBJ2-1; 8 bases fit TRBD1. Germline trimming cut 6 bases from V and 6 bases from J; bases unmatched to any gene: 7. CDR1 SGHTA and CDR2 FQGNSA come from the germline V gene. The length of the CDR3 is 14 residues. The CDR3 DNA reads TGTGCCAGCAGGCCGGGACAGGCGGGCAATGAGCAGTTCTTC. As protein: CASRPGQAGNEQFF.

The rearrangement links TRBV6-5 to TRBJ2-7, with 7 positions matching TRBD1. The CDR3 is made up of 12 amino acids. In germline, CDR1 is MNHEY, CDR2 SVGAGI. The J segment lost 5 bases and the V segment lost 6 bases, leaving 4 bases of the junction unmatched. The chain's CDR3 is CASSLQGNEQYF. Here the CDR3 DNA reads TGTGCCAGCAGCCTACAGGGGAACGAGCAGTACTTC.

This clone was seen more than once but under ten times. The J gene is TRBJ1-2, the V gene TRBV5-4; no firm D call. Germline lookup yields CDR1 SGHNT and CDR2 YYREEE (reference sequence). The germline V and J ends were trimmed by 5 bases and 3 bases, with 17 bases remaining between them. The CDR3 sequence is 15 residues long. The CDR3 nucleotides are TGTGCCAGCAGACAAACGGGTTGGGGATACTATGGCTACACCTTC. Encoded protein: CASRQTGWGYYGYTF.

Only one count was recorded for this clone. The chain carries TRBV4-1 and TRBJ2-4; 7 bases align to TRBD2. The CDR3 covers 18 residues. CDR1 MGHRA and CDR2 YSYEKL come from the germline V gene. The V and J ends lost 3 bases and 1 base, in that order; junction bases with no gene match: 12. For the CDR3, the DNA is TGCGCCAGCAGCCAGTTCGGGGGGTCGGTAGAGGCCAAAAACATTCAGTACTTC. Translating gives CASSQFGGSVEAKNIQYF.

Points on this clone: At one end, the junction sequence differs from germline, possibly due to a read error. J is TRBJ1-4 and V is TRBV2; D is perhaps TRBD1 (5 bases). This CDR3 spans 16 amino acids. Per the germline V gene, CDR1 is SNHLY and CDR2 is FYNNEI. The CDR3 DNA sequence: TGTGCCGGCAGCTCGCAACACGGGGGTCTAAATGAAAAACTGTTTTTT. Protein: CAGSSQHGGLNEKLFF.

The V gene is TRBV28, the J gene TRBJ2-1, with a tentative D call TRBD2 (5 bases). This CDR3 has 15 amino acids. Trimming shortened V by 3 bases and J by 4 bases, and 13 bases separated the two germline ends. Per germline, CDR1 MDHEN and CDR2 SYDVKM. This chain's CDR3 is CASSFPGRKYNEQFF. The CDR3 DNA reads TGTGCCAGCAGTTTTCCGGGGAGAAAGTACAATGAGCAGTTCTTC. Filled out from reference TRBV28 and TRBJ2-1, the complete variable domain reads DVKVTQSSRYLVKRTGEKVFLECVQDMDHENMFWYRQDPGLGLRLIYFSYDVKMKEKGDIPEGYSVSREKKERFSLILESASTNQTSMYLCASSFPGRKYNEQFFGPGTRLTVL.

The rearrangement links TRBV7-6 to TRBJ1-3; D not certain. V lost 1 base, J lost 0 bases, and 4 bases lay in between. Germline assignment: CDR1 SGHVS and CDR2 FNYEAQ. The CDR3 totals 14 residues. CDR3 region: CASSLGSSGNTIYF. The CDR3 DNA reads TGTGCCAGCAGCTTAGGCAGCTCTGGAAACACCATATATTTT.

The chain combines TRBV6-1 with TRBJ2-3; TRBD2 matches 10 bases. The CDR3 runs 18 residues. Per the germline V gene, CDR1 is MNHNS and CDR2 is SASEGT. V lost 4 bases, J lost 0 bases, and 10 bases stayed unmatched. The CDR3 is CASSGRLAGTPSTDTQYF. Here the CDR3 DNA reads TGTGCCAGCAGTGGAAGACTAGCGGGCACTCCTAGCACAGATACGCAGTATTTT.

The chain joins TRBV5-8 to TRBJ2-7; perhaps D is TRBD1 or TRBD2 (5 bases each). Trimming pared 1 base from V and 0 bases from J, leaving 11 bases between. Germline V gene sequence: CDR1 SGHTS, CDR2 YDEGEE. This CDR3 comprises 15 residues. The chain's CDR3 is CASSLPGTLSYEQYF. The DNA of the CDR3 is TGTGCCAGCAGCTTGCCAGGGACCCTCTCCTACGAGCAGTACTTC. The full variable domain, its missing parts supplied by reference TRBV5-8 and TRBJ2-7, is EAGVTQSPTHLIKTRGQQATLRCSPISGHTSVYWYQQALGLGLQFLLWYDEGEERNRGNFPPRFSGRQFPNYSSELNVNALELEDSALYLCASSLPGTLSYEQYFGPGTRLTVT.

The chain carries TRBV10-1 and TRBJ1-1; 9 nucleotides match TRBD1. Germline lookup yields CDR1 WNHNN and CDR2 SYGVQD (reference sequence). The CDR3 runs to 16 residues. V was pared by 1 base and J by 4 bases, with 7 bases of the junction left unmatched. CDR3 nucleotide sequence: TGCGCCAGCAGTGAGTTACAGGGGGCGCGAGTCACTGAAGCTTTCTTT. Residues: CASSELQGARVTEAFF.

The V and J genes are TRBV20-1 and TRBJ1-1, with TRBD1 as a possible D gene (5 bases). V lost 5 bases to trimming and J lost 4 bases, with 8 bases between them. CDR1 and CDR2 (germline): DFQATT, SNEGSKA (reference sequence). CDR3 length: 11 residues. As DNA, the CDR3 is TGCAGTGCTCCGGGGGTCACTGAAGCTTTCTTT. Protein: CSAPGVTEAFF.

This clone was counted once. The chain links TRBV9 to TRBJ1-2; 11 nucleotides line up with TRBD1. CDR3 length equals 17 residues. From germline, CDR1 is SGDLS and CDR2 YYNGEE. V shed 4 bases, J shed 2 bases, and the junction held 10 bases outside the gene matches. CDR3 sequence reads: CASSTRDRGNLNYGYTF. The DNA for the CDR3 is TGTGCCAGCAGCACTCGGGACAGGGGGAACTTAAACTATGGCTACACCTTC. Combining the CDR3 with reference TRBV9 and TRBJ1-2 gives the whole variable domain DSGVTQTPKHLITATGQRVTLRCSPRSGDLSVYWYQQSLDQGLQFLIQYYNGEERAKGNILERFSAQQFPDLHSELNLSSLELGDSALYFCASSTRDRGNLNYGYTFGSGTRLTVV.

CDR3 in DNA: TGTGCCAGCAGTTTGATTCGGACAGGGCATCAGCCCCAGCATTTT. Residues: CASSLIRTGHQPQHF. This chain connects TRBV28 to TRBJ1-5; 8 positions agree with TRBD1. Germline CDR1 MDHEN, CDR2 SYDVKM. The V segment lost 3 bases and the J segment 5 bases; nucleotides outside the gene matches: 6. The CDR3 runs 15 residues.

The V and J genes are TRBV15 and TRBJ2-1, with 7 bases aligning to TRBD1. J was trimmed by 5 bases and V by 7 bases; bases with no gene match: 8. The CDR3 contains 14 residues. Germline-derived CDR1 and CDR2 are LNHNV and YYDKDF (reference sequence). The CDR3 loop is CATTYSQGDNEQFF. CDR3 DNA: TGTGCCACCACCTATTCCCAGGGGGACAATGAGCAGTTCTTC.

The table lists this clone with a count of one. This chain joins TRBV7-3 and TRBJ2-2, with 9 bases identical to TRBD1. Looked up from germline, CDR1 is SGHTA and CDR2 is FQGTGA. The length of the CDR3 is 17 residues. V lost 2 bases and J lost 0; bases outside the gene matches: 4. CDR3 region: CASSLGQGIANTGELFF. For the CDR3, the DNA is TGTGCCAGCAGCTTAGGACAGGGGATCGCGAACACCGGGGAGCTGTTTTTT.

The V and J genes are TRBV19 and TRBJ1-6, with TRBD1 identical over 8 bases. The V and J ends lost 7 bases and 7 bases, in that order; junction bases with no gene match: 9. The CDR3 is made up of 15 amino acids. CDR1 is LNHDA, CDR2 SQIVND, per germline (reference sequence). DNA for the CDR3: TGTGCCAGTATTTCGGACAGGGCCGTCAATTCACCCCTCCACTTT. Translated: CASISDRAVNSPLHF.